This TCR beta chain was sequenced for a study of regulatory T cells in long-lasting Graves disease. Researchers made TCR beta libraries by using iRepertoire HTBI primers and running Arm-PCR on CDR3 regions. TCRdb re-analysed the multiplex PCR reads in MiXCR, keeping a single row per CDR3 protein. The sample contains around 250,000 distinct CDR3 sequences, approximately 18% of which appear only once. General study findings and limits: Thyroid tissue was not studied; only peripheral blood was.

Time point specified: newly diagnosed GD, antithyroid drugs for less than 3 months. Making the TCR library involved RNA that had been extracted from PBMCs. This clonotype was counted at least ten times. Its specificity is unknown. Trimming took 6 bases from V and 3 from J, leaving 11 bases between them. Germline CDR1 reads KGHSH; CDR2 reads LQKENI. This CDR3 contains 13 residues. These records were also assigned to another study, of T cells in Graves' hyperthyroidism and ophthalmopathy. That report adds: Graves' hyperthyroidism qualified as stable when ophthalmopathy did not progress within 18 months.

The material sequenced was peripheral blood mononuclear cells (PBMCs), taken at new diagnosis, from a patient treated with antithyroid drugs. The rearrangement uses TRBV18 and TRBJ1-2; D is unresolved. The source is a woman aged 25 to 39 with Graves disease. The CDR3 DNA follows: TGTGCCAGCTCTCCATCAGCTGACTATGGCTACACCTTC. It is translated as CASSPSADYGYTF.